These 6 T cell receptor beta chains were all obtained from the same sample, sequenced in a study of shared clonotypes between healthy human individuals. TCRdb keeps only in-frame clones here, not all; method: immunoSEQ multiplex PCR. The data contain approximately 1.5 million clones, 95% to 99% of them singletons. Sample: naive CD4+ T cells sorted from blood. The subset was: CD45RA+ positively selected. These receptors were obtained from a man between 25 and 39 years old in good health.

This clone was observed a single time. J is TRBJ2-7 and V is TRBV2; a weak D match, TRBD2 (6 bases). Germline-derived CDR1 and CDR2 are SNHLY and FYNNEI. Trimming removed 7 bases from V and 0 bases from J, with 16 bases in between. CDR3 length: 15 amino acids. DNA of the CDR3: TGTGCCAGCAAACTCCAGGGACTGAGCTCCTACGAGCAGTACTTC. This translates into CASKLQGLSSYEQYF.

The chain carries TRBV7-6 and TRBJ2-2; D is perhaps TRBD1 (6 bases). CDR3 length: 14 amino acids. Germline loops: CDR1 SGHVS, CDR2 FNYEAQ. Trimming left V 8 bases short and J 5 bases short, with 15 bases between. The CDR3 region is CASVTTGATGELFF. CDR3 DNA sequence: TGTGCCAGCGTAACGACAGGCGCGACCGGGGAGCTGTTTTTT.

This chain joins TRBV2 and TRBJ1-4; tentative D call: TRBD1 (6 bases). The CDR3 contains 12 residues. Per germline, CDR1 SNHLY and CDR2 FYNNEI. Between the trimmed V and J ends, which lost 6 bases and 10 bases, there was a span of 12 bases. For the CDR3, the DNA is TGTGCCAGCAGGGCTCCAGGGGCAAAACTGTTTTTT. It translates to CASRAPGAKLFF.

The CDR3 DNA sequence: TGTGCCAGCAGCCTAAACTTAGATACGCAGTATTTT. It specifies CASSLNLDTQYF. The chain has TRBV11-3 and TRBJ2-3; D is ambiguous. CDR1 and CDR2 from the germline V gene are SGHNT and YENEEA. V was clipped by 5 bases and J by 5 bases, with 8 bases between them. This CDR3 region has 12 residues.

This chain joins TRBV28 and TRBJ2-7; no reliable D call. The germline V gene encodes CDR1 MDHEN and CDR2 SYDVKM. The CDR3 has 14 residues. V lost 6 bases to trimming and J lost 6 bases, with 18 bases between them. For the CDR3, the DNA is TGTGCCAGCAGCCCCTTCTGGCAGGATCTCGAGCAGTACTTC. Its translation: CASSPFWQDLEQYF.

The chain employs TRBV5-4 and TRBJ1-1; a possible D gene is TRBD1 (5 bases). Between the trimmed V and J ends, which lost 3 bases and 3 bases, there was a span of 12 bases. The germline V gene encodes CDR1 SGHNT and CDR2 YYREEE (reference sequence). There are 14 residues in the CDR3. As DNA, the CDR3 is TGTGCCAGCAGCTCCCCTCGGGGGGACACTGAAGCTTTCTTT. The encoded protein is CASSSPRGDTEAFF.